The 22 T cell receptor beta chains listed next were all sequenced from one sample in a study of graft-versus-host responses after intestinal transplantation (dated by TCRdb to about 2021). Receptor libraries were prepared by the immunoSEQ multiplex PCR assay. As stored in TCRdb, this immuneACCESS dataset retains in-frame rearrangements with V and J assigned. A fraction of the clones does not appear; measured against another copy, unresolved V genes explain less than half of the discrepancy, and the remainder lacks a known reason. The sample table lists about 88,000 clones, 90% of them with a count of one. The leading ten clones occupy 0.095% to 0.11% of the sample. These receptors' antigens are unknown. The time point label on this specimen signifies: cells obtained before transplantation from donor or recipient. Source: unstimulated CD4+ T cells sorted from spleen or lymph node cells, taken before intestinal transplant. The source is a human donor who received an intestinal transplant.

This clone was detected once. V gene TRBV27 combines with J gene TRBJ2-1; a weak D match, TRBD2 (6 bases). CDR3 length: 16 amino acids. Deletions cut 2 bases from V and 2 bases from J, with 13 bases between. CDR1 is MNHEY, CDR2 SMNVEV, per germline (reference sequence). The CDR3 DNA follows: TGTGCCAGCAGTTTAAATCGCGGGGTCCCCTACAATGAGCAGTTCTTC. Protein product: CASSLNRGVPYNEQFF.

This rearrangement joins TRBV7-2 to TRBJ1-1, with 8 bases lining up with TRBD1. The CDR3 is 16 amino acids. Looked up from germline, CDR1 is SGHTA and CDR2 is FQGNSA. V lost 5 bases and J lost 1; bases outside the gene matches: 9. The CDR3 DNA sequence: TGTGCCAGCAGCCCGAGGGGGACAGGAAAGAACACTGAAGCTTTCTTT. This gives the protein CASSPRGTGKNTEAFF.

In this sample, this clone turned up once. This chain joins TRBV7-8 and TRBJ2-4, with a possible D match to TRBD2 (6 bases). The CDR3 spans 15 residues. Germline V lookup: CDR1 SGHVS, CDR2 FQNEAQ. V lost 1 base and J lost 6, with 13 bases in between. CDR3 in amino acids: CASSLEGRGGNIQYF. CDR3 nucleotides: TGTGCCAGCAGCTTAGAGGGGCGGGGTGGAAACATTCAGTACTTC.

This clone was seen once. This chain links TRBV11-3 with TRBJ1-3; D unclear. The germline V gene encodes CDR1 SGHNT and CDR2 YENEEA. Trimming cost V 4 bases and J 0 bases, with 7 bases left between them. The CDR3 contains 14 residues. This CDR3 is CASSCRVSGNTIYF. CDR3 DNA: TGTGCCAGCAGCTGCCGAGTCTCTGGAAACACCATATATTTT.

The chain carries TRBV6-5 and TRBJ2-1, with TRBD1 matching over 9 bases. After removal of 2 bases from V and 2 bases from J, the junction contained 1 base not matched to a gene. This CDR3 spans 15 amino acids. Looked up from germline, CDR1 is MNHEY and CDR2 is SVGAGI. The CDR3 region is CASSYRDRAYNEQFF. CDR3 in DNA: TGTGCCAGCAGTTACCGGGACAGGGCCTACAATGAGCAGTTCTTC.

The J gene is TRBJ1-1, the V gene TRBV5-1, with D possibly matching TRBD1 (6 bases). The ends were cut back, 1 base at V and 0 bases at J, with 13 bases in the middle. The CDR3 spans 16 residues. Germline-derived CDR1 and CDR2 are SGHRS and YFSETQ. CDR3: CASSLIVDSLNTEAFF. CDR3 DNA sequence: TGCGCCAGCAGCTTGATTGTGGACAGCCTGAACACTGAAGCTTTCTTT.

The CDR3 nucleotides are TGTGCCAGCAGTACCCTAGCGGGGGGAAGCACAGATACGCAGTATTTT. Encoded protein: CASSTLAGGSTDTQYF. V gene TRBV27 combines with J gene TRBJ2-3, with TRBD2 matching 11 bases. Germline V gene data show CDR1 as MNHEY and CDR2 as SMNVEV (reference sequence). The CDR3 is made up of 16 amino acids. Trimming cost V 5 bases and J 0 bases; bases outside gene matches: 4.

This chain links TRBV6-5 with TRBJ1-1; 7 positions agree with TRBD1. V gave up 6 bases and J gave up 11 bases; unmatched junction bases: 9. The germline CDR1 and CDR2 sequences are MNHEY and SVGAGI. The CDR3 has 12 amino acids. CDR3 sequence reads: CASSRTGPAAFF. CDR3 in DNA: TGTGCCAGCAGCCGGACAGGCCCTGCGGCTTTCTTT.

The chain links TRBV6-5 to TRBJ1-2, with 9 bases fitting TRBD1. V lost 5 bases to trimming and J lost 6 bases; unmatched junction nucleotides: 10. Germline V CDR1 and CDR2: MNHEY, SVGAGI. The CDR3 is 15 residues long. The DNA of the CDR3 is TGTGCCAGCAGTCGCTGGGACAGGGACTTAGATGGCTACACCTTC. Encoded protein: CASSRWDRDLDGYTF.

CDR3: CATSTPGQGSVGTLHF. CDR3 nucleotide sequence: TGTGCCACCAGCACACCGGGACAGGGGTCAGTCGGGACCCTCCACTTT. This chain uses TRBV15 with TRBJ1-6; 10 bases line up with TRBD1. Germline CDR1 is LNHNV and CDR2 is YYDKDF (reference sequence). This CDR3 is 16 amino acids long. Trimming removed 4 bases from V and 14 bases from J; junction bases left unmatched: 14.

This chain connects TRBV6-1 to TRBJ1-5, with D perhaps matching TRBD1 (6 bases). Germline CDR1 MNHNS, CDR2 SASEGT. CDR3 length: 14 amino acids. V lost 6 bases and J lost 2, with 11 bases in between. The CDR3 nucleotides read TGTGCCAGCAGGGACAGTTTGGGCAATCAGCCCCAGCATTTT. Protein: CASRDSLGNQPQHF.

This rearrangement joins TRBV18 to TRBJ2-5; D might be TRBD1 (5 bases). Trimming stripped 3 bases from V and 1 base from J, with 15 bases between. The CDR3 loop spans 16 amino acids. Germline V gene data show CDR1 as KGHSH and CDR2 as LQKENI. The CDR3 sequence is CASSPSDPGLQETQYF. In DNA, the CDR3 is TGTGCCAGCTCACCGTCTGACCCAGGGCTCCAAGAGACCCAGTACTTC.

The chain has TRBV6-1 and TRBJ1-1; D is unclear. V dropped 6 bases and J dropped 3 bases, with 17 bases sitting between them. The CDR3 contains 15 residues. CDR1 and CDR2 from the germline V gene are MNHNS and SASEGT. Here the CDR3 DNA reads TGTGCCAGCAGCGCCCGACTGGGAGGAGACACTGAAGCTTTCTTT. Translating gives CASSARLGGDTEAFF.

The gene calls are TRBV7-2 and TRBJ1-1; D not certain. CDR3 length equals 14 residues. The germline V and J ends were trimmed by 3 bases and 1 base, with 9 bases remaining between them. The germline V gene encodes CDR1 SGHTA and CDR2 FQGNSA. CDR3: CASSLGLGNTEAFF. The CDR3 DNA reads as TGTGCCAGCAGCTTGGGCCTGGGGAACACTGAAGCTTTCTTT.

The CDR3 spells CASSQGAFSRVSYEQYF. As DNA, the CDR3 is TGTGCCAGCAGCCAAGGTGCCTTTTCCAGGGTCTCCTACGAGCAGTACTTC. The genes are TRBV14 and TRBJ2-7; a weak D match, TRBD1 (5 bases). V was shortened by 1 base and J by 0 bases, with 16 bases between the two germline ends. The length of the CDR3 is 17 residues. In germline, CDR1 is SGHDN, CDR2 FVKESK.

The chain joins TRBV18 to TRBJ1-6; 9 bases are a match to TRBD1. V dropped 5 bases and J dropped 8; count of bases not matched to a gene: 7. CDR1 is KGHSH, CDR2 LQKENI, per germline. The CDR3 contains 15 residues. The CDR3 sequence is CASSTQGARDSPLHF. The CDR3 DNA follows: TGTGCCAGCTCAACACAGGGGGCGCGAGATTCACCCCTCCACTTT.

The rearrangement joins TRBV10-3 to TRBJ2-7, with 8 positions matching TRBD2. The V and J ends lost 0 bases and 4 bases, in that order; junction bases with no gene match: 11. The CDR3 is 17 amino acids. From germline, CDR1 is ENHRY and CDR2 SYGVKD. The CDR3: CAISESAGLVGKYEQYF. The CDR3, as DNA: TGTGCCATCAGTGAGTCCGCGGGACTAGTAGGCAAATACGAGCAGTACTTC.

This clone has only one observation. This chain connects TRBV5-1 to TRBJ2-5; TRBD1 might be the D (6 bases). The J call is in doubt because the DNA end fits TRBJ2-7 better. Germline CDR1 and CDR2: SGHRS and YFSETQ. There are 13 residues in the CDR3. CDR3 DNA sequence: TGCGCCAGCAGTGTAGACAGGTACCACGAGCAGTACTTC. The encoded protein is CASSVDRYHEQYF.

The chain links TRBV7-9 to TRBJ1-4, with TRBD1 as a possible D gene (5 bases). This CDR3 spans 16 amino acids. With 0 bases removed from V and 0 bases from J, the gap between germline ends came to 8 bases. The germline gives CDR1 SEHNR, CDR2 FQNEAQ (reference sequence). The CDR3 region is CASSLASTATNEKLFF. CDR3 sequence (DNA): TGTGCCAGCAGCTTAGCGTCGACAGCAACTAATGAAAAACTGTTTTTT.

The CDR3 bases are TGTGCCACCAGCAGAGCCGGACAGGGGTCCTACGAGCAGTACTTC. Its translation: CATSRAGQGSYEQYF. The rearrangement links TRBV15 to TRBJ2-7; the match to TRBD1 covers 9 bases. CDR1 and CDR2 (germline): LNHNV, YYDKDF (reference sequence). This CDR3 has 15 amino acids. V lost 1 base, J lost 1 base, and 2 bases stayed unmatched.

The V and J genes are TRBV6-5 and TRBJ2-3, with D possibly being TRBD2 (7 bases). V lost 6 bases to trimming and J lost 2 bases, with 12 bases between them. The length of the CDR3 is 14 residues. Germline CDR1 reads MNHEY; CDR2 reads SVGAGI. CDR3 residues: CASRPGGPTDTQYF. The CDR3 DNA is TGTGCCAGCAGGCCCGGGGGGCCCACAGATACGCAGTATTTT.

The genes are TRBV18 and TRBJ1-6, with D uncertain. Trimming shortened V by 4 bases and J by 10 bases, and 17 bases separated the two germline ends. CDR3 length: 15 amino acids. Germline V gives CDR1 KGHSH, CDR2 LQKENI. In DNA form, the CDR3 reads TGTGCCAGCTCACAGGTGGGCGAAGTTAGGTCACCCCTCCACTTT. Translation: CASSQVGEVRSPLHF. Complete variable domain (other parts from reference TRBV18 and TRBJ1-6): NAGVMQNPRHLVRRRGQEARLRCSPMKGHSHVYWYRQLPEEGLKFMVYLQKENIIDESGMPKERFSAEFPKEGPSILRIQQVVRGDSAAYFCASSQVGEVRSPLHFGNGTRLTVT.